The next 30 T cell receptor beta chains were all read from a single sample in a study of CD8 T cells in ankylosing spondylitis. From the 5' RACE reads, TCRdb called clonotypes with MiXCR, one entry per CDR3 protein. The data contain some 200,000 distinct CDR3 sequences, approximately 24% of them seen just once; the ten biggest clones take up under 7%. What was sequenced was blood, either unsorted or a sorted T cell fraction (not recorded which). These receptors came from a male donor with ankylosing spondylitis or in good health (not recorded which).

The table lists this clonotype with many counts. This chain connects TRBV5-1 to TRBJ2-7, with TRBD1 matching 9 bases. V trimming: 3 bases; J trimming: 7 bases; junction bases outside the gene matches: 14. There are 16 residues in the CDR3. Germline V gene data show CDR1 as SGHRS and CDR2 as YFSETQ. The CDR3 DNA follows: TGCGCCAGCAGCTCTCCTGGACTACAGGGGGCTGGGGAGCAGTACTTC. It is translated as CASSSPGLQGAGEQYF.

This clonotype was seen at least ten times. The CDR3 loop is CATSRRGNNNEQFF. The CDR3 region has the DNA TGTGCCACCAGCAGAAGGGGAAACAACAATGAGCAGTTCTTC. The chain uses TRBV15 and TRBJ2-1, with D possibly being TRBD1 (5 bases). V was pared by 2 bases and J by 5 bases, with 10 bases between. Germline lookup yields CDR1 LNHNV and CDR2 YYDKDF (reference sequence). The CDR3 is made up of 14 amino acids.

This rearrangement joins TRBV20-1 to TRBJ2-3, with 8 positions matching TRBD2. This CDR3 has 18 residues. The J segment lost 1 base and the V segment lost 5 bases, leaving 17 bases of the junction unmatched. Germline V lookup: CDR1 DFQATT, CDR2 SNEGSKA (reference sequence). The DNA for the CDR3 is TGCAGTGCTTTTCCTATAGCGGGGATCAATGTCGGCACAGATACGCAGTATTTT. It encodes CSAFPIAGINVGTDTQYF.

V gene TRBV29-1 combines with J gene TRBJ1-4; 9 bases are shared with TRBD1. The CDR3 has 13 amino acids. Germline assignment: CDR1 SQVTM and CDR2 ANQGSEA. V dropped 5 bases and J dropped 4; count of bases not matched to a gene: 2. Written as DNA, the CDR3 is TGCAGCGTTCGGGACAGGGATAATGAAAAACTGTTTTTT. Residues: CSVRDRDNEKLFF.

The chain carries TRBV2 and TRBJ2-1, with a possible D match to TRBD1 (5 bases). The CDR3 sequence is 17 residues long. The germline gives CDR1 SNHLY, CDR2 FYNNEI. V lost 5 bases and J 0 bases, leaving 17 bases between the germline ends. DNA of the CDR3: TGTGCCAGCAGTTCACGTAGGGGCCGAAGCTCCTACAATGAGCAGTTCTTC. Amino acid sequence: CASSSRRGRSSYNEQFF. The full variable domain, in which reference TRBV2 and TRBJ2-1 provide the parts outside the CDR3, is EPEVTQTPSHQVTQMGQEVILRCVPISNHLYFYWYRQILGQKVEFLVSFYNNEISEKSEIFDDQFSVERPDGSNFTLKIRSTKLEDSAMYFCASSSRRGRSSYNEQFFGPGTRLTVL.

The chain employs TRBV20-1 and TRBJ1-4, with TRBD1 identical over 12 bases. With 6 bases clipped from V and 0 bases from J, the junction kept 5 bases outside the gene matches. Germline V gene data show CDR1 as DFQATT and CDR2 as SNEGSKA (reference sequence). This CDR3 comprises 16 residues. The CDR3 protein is CSAKGQGAATNEKLFF. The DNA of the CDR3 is TGCAGTGCAAAGGGACAGGGGGCCGCAACTAATGAAAAACTGTTTTTT.

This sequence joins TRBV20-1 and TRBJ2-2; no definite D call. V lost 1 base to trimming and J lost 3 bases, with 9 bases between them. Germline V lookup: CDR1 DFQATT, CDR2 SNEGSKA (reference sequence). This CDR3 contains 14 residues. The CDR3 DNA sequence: TGCAGTGCTAGAGCACCTGTCGACACCGGGGAGCTGTTTTTT. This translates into CSARAPVDTGELFF.

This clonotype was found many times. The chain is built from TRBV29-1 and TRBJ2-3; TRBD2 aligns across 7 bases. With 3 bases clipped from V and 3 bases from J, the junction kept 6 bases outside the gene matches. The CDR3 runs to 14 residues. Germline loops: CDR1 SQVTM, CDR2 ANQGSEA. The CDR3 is CSVDRSGKTDTQYF. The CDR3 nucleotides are TGCAGCGTTGATCGAAGCGGGAAAACAGATACGCAGTATTTT.

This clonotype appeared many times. DNA of the CDR3: TGTGCCAGCAGCCAAGATGTTAAAGGGAAGGGAAACACCATATATTTT. Translating it yields CASSQDVKGKGNTIYF. The V gene is TRBV4-2, the J gene TRBJ1-3; no reliable D call. CDR1 is LGHNA and CDR2 is YNFKEQ in the germline V gene. V was cut by 0 bases and J by 4 bases, with 13 bases left in between. This CDR3 is built from 16 residues.

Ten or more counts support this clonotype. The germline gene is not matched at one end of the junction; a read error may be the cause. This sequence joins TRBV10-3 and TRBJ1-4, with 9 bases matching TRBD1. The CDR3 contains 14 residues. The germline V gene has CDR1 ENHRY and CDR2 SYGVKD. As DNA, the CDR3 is TGTGCCATCAGAGCCGGGACAGGGAATGAAAAACTGTTCTTT. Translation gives CAIRAGTGNEKLFF.

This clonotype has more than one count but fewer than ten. The CDR3 DNA follows: TGTGCCAGCAGTTCCACTAGCGGGAGGAGGGGGAATGAGCAGTTCTTC. Translation gives CASSSTSGRRGNEQFF. V usage is TRBV6-5 and J usage is TRBJ2-1, with TRBD2 matching over 12 bases. CDR1 and CDR2 from the germline V gene are MNHEY and SVGAGI. Losses at the gene ends were 4 bases for V and 7 bases for J; bases not matched to a gene: 8. The CDR3 is 16 amino acids.

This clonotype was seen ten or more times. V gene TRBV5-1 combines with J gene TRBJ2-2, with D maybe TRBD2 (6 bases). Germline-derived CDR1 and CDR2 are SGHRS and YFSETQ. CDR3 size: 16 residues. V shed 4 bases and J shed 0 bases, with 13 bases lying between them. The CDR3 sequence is CASSQLGGTNTGELFF. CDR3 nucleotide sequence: TGCGCCAGCAGCCAGCTTGGGGGGACGAACACCGGGGAGCTGTTTTTT.

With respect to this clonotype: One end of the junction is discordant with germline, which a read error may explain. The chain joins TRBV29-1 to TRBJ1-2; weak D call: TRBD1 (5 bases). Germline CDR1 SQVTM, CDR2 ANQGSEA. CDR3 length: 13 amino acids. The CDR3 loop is CSVGGGQGYGHTF. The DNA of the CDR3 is TGCAGCGTTGGAGGAGGGCAGGGCTATGGCCACACCTTC.

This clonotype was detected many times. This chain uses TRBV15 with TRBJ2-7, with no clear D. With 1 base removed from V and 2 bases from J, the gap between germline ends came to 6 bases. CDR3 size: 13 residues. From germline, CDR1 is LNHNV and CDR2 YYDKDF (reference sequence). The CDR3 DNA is TGTGCCACCAGCAGAGGCGGACCCTACGAGCAGTACTTC. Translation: CATSRGGPYEQYF.

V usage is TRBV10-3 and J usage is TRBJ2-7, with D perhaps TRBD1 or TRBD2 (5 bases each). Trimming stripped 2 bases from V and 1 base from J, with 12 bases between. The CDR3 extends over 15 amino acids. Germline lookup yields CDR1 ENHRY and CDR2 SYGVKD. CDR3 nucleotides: TGTGCCATCAGTGAGCCCCGGGGCAGTTCCTACGAGCAGTACTTC. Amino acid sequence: CAISEPRGSSYEQYF.

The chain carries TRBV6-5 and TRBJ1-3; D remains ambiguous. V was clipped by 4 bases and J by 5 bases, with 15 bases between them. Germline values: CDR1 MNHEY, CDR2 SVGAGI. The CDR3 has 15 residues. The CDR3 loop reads CASSSAGLGRNTIYF. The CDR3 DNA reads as TGTGCCAGCAGTTCGGCCGGATTAGGCAGAAACACCATATATTTT.

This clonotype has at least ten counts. Here the CDR3 reads CSASSAGGYNEQFF. Written as DNA, the CDR3 is TGCAGTGCTAGCTCAGCGGGAGGCTACAATGAGCAGTTCTTC. The chain links TRBV20-1 to TRBJ2-1; 9 positions agree with TRBD2. The germline V gene encodes CDR1 DFQATT and CDR2 SNEGSKA (reference sequence). The CDR3 is 14 residues long. V trimming: 3 bases; J trimming: 3 bases; junction bases outside the gene matches: 3.

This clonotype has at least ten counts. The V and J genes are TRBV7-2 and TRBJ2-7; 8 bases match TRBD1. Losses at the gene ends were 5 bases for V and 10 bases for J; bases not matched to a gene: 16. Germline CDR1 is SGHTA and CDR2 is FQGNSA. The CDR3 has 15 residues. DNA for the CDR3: TGTGCCAGCAGCCCCCCCCGGACAGGGTCGGTCACTCAGTACTTC. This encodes CASSPPRTGSVTQYF.

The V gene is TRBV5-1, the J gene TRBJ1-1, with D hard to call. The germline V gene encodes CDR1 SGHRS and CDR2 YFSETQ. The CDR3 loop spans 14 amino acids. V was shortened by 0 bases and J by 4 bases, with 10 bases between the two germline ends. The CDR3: CASSLETAGTEAFF. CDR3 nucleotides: TGCGCCAGCAGCTTGGAAACCGCAGGCACTGAAGCTTTCTTT.

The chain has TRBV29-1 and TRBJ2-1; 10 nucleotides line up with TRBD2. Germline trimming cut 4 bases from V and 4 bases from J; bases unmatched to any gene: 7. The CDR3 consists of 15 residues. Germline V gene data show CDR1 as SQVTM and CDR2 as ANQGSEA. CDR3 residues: CSVVPIAGGYNEQFF. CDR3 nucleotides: TGCAGCGTTGTCCCGATAGCGGGAGGTTACAATGAGCAGTTCTTC.

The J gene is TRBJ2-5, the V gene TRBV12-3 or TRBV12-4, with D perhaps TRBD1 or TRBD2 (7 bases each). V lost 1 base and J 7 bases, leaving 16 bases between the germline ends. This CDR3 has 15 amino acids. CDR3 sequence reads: CASSLEAGQLGTQYF. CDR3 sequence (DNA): TGTGCCAGCAGTTTAGAAGCGGGACAGCTCGGGACCCAGTACTTC.

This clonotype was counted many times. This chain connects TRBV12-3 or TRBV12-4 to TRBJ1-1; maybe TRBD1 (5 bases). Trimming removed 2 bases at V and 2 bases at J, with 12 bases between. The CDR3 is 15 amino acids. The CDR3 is CASSLNPGKNTEAFF. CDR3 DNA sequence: TGTGCCAGCAGTTTAAACCCAGGGAAAAACACTGAAGCTTTCTTT.

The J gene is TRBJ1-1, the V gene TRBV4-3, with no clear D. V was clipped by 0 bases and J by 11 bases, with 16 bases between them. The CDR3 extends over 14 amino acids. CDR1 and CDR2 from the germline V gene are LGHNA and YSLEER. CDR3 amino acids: CASSQDRMARRAFF. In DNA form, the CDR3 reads TGCGCCAGCAGCCAAGATCGGATGGCCCGGCGGGCTTTCTTT.

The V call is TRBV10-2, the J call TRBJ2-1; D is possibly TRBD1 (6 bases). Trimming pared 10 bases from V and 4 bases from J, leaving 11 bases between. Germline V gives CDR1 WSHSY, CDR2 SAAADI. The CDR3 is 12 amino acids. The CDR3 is CATRTAYNEQFF. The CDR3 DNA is TGCGCCACCAGGACAGCTTACAATGAGCAGTTCTTC.

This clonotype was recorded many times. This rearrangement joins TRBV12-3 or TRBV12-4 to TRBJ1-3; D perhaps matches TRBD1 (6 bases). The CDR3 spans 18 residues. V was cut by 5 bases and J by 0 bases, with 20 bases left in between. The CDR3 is CASSPYVGARGSGNTIYF. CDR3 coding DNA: TGTGCCAGCAGTCCCTACGTGGGGGCCCGTGGCTCTGGAAACACCATATATTTT.

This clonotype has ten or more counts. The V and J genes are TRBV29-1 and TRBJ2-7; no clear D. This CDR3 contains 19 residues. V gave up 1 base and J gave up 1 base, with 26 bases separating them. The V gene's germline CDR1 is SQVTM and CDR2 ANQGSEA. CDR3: CSVEGSKGMSPLGSYEQYF. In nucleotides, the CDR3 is TGCAGCGTTGAAGGGTCAAAAGGGATGTCGCCCCTGGGTTCCTACGAGCAGTACTTC.

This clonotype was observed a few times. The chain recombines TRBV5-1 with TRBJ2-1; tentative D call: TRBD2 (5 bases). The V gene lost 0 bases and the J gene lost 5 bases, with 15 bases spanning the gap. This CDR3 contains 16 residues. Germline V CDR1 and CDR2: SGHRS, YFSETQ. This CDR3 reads CASSLGVRATDNEQFF. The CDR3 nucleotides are TGCGCCAGCAGCTTGGGGGTGCGGGCTACAGACAATGAGCAGTTCTTC.

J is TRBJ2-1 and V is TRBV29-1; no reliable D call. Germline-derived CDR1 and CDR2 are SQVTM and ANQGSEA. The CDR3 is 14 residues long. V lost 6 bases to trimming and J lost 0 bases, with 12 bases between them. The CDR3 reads CSVPLQSSYNEQFF. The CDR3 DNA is TGCAGCGTACCCCTGCAAAGCTCCTACAATGAGCAGTTCTTC.

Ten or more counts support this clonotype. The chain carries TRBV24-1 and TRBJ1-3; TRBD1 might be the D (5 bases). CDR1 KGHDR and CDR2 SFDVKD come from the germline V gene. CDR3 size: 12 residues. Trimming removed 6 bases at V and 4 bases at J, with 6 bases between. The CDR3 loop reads CATSWTGNTIYF. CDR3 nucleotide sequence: TGTGCCACCAGTTGGACAGGAAACACCATATATTTT.

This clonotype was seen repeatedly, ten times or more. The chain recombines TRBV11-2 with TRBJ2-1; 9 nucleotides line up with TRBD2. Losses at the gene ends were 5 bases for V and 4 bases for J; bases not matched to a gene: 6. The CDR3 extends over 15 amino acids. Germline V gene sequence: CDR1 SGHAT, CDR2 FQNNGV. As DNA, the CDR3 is TGTGCCAGCAGCCGGACTAGCGATCGGTACAATGAGCAGTTCTTC. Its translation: CASSRTSDRYNEQFF.